This T cell receptor beta chain comes out of a study of read filtering for tumor transcriptome and immune sequencing (dated by TCRdb to the early 2020s). Background on the whole study: The cohort was composed of 17 male and some 15 female patients, with a mean age of approximately 72 years and an age range of roughly 47 to 90. By revised international staging, eight or nine patients were R-ISS I, approximately 15 were R-ISS II and 6 or 7 were R-ISS III. Whole-transcriptome libraries were prepared with the TruSeq RNA Access Library Prep Kit after DNase treatment. Per sample, about 4 to 10.27 million TCR-region mapped reads were obtained with IR-seq, compared with only roughly 85 to 1,300 with RNA-seq. The study compared TCR repertoires from targeted immune repertoire sequencing and bulk whole-transcriptome sequencing run on the same bone marrow samples. One of the main goals was to work out a read-filtering strategy for immune repertoire data, in particular whether clonotypes backed by only a single read should be removed. Study-level results and caveats: In IR-seq, single-read clonotypes were about four fifths of clonotypes but 3.5% to 4% of total reads; in RNA-seq they were 74.6% of clonotypes and roughly 42% of reads. The correlation between IR-seq and RNA-seq shared clonotype proportions rose when single-read clonotypes were removed. Compared with RNA-seq, IR-seq captured clonotypes at much higher depth and more reliably, and a smaller IR-seq throughput was enough to identify most shared clonotypes. Rather than purified T cells, the sorted CD138-negative fraction was a mixed bone marrow immune population.

The sample holds many counts of this clonotype. Its antigen has not been determined. Base quality data are lacking; no much larger clone is found one base away. Each patient had bone marrow sampled at the time of active disease. Ficoll-Hypaque density gradient centrifugation was used to isolate bone marrow mononuclear cells. CD138-negative cells were obtained by negative selection after labeling with CD138 magnetic microbeads on a MACS separator, removing myeloma plasma cells. The purity of the isolated cells was checked by flow cytometry with CD138 antibodies on an Attune NxT. Total RNA was extracted using TRIzol reagent and was quantified on a NanoDrop spectrophotometer. Paired RNA-seq and IR-seq were performed on the CD138-negative bone marrow sample of each patient. Starting from approximately 0.4 ug RNA, TCR libraries were constructed with the Immunoverse kit using molecular barcoded adaptors that cover the alpha/delta and beta/gamma chains. TCR library preparation used the same RNA that went into transcriptome sequencing. Sequencing of the TCR libraries was done on an Illumina HiSeq 4000 with 2 x 150 cycles. Per the source publication's procedure: With MiXCR, TCR reads were aligned to human V, D, J and C references and assembled into CDR3 clonotypes, with quality filtering and error correction included. Clonotype counts and gene usage diversity were analyzed with the tcR package in R. For inspection of raw mapping reads, RNA-seq reads were mapped by STAR aligner version 2.5.3a onto GRCh37 of the human genome. To test how sequencing depth affected the clonotypes detected, IR-seq fastq files were randomly downsampled with Seqtk 1.3. Starting from the raw public reads, TCRdb applied fastp trimming at Q25, assembled clones with MiXCR and retained in-frame beta chains. For every CDR3 protein sequence, its rows merge into one entry that carries the most common genes and DNA. The V and J calls were not made by the authors but by TCRdb's processing. This sample has tens of thousands of distinct CDR3 sequences in its table, and 9.5% to 15% of those were observed once. The ten biggest clones cover 13% to 15% of the sample.

The CDR3 measures 17 amino acids from cysteine to phenylalanine. Only the CDR3 part of the read is kept: 51 bases, read in frame from the first base. Per the germline V gene, KGHDR is the CDR1 and SFDVKD is the CDR2. After removal of 7 bases from V and 4 bases from J, the junction retains 14 bases not matched to a gene. The sequence was collected from a donor at least 40 years old with multiple myeloma. The chain uses TRBV24-1 and TRBJ2-2; 7 of the junction bases match TRBD1. Input material: a population of CD138-negative cells sorted from bone marrow. What this sample's cell subset or site label stands for: bone marrow mononuclear cells depleted of CD138+ plasma/myeloma cells by negative magnetic selection. The CDR3 protein is CATSDLAGTVGTGELFF. In nucleotides, the sequence is TGTGCCACCAGCGATCTAGCCGGGACAGTTGGCACCGGGGAGCTGTTTTTT.